This record covers a single T cell receptor beta chain. The data were produced by immunoSEQ multiplex PCR, yet TCRdb's version contains in-frame clones alone and is incomplete. The profile shows a few hundred thousand clones, around 85% of them singletons. The data were taken from a study of blood T cell repertoires in COVID-19. About the research overall: Acute-phase and convalescent COVID-19 samples originated in the United States, Italy and Spain.

V shed 0 bases and J shed 4 bases, with 11 bases lying between them. The CDR3 covers 15 residues. The germline V gene has CDR1 SGHTA and CDR2 FQGNSA. This chain joins TRBV7-2 and TRBJ2-3; tentatively, D is TRBD1 (5 bases). The sample taken for sequencing was PBMCs or T cells enriched from blood (not recorded which). This TCR was recovered from a man aged 30 to 45 who had recovered from COVID-19. CDR3 residues: CASSLAGLDADTQYF. CDR3 coding DNA: TGTGCCAGCAGCTTAGCGGGGCTTGATGCAGATACGCAGTATTTT.